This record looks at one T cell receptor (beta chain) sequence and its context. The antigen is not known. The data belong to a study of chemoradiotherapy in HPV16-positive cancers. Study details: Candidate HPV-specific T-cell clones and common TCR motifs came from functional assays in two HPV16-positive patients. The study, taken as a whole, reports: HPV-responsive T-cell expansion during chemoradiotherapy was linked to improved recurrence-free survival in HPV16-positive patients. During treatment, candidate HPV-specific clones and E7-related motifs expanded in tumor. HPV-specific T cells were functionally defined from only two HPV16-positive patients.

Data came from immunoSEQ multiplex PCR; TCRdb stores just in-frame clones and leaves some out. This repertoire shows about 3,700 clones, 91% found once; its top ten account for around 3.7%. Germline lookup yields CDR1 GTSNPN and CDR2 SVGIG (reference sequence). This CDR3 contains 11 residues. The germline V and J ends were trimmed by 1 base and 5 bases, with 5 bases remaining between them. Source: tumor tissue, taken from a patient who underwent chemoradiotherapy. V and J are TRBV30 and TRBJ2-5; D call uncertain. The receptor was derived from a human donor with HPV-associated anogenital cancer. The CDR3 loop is CAWSARETQYF. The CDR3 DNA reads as TGTGCCTGGAGTGCGCGGGAGACCCAGTACTTC.